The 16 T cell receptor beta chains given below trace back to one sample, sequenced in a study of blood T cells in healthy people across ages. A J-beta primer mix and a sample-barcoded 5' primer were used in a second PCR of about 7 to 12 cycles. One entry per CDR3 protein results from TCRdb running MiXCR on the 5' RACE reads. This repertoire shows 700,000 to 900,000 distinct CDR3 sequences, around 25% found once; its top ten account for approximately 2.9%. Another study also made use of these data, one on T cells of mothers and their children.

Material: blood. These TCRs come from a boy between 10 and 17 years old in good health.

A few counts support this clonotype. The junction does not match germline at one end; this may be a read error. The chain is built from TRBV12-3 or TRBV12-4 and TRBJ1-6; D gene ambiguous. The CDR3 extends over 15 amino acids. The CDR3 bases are TGTGCCAGCAGTTTCAGGACGAAAAATAATTCACCCCTCCGCTTT. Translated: CASSFRTKNNSPLRF.

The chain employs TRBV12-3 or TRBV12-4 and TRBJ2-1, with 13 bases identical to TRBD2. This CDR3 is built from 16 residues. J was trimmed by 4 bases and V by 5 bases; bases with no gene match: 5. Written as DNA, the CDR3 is TGTGCCAGCAGTCGAAGGACTAGCGGGGGATACAATGAGCAGTTCTTC. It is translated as CASSRRTSGGYNEQFF.

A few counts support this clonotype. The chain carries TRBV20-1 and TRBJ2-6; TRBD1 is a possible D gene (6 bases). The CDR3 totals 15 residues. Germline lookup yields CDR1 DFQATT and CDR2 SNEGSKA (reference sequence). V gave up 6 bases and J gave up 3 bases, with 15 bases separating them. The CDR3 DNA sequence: TGCAGTGCCGAGAGGGCAGGGGTTGGGGCCAACGTCCTGACTTTC. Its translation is CSAERAGVGANVLTF.

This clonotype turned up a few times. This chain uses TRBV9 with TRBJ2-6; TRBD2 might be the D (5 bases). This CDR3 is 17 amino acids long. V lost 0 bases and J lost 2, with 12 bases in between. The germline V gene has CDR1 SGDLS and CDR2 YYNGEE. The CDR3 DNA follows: TGTGCCAGCAGCGTAGAAGAGGGTAGGGCTGGGGCCAACGTCCTGACTTTC. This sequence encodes CASSVEEGRAGANVLTF.

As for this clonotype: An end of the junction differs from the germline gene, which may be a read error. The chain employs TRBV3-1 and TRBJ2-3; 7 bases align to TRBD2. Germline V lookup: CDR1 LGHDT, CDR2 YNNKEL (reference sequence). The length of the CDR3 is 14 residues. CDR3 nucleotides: TGTGCCTGCAGACTTGGGACTAACACAGATACGCAGTATTTT. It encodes CACRLGTNTDTQYF.

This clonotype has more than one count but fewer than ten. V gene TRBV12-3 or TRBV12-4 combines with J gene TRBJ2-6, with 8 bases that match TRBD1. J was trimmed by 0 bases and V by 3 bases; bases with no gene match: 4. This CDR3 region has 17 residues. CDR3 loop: CASSFGQGSSGANVLTF. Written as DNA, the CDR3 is TGTGCCAGCAGTTTTGGACAGGGAAGCTCTGGGGCCAACGTCCTGACTTTC.

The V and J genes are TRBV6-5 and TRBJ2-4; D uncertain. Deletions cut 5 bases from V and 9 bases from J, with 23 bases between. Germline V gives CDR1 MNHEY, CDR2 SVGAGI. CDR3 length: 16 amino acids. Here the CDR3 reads CASSQTWNRYGGIQYF. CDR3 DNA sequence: TGTGCCAGCAGTCAGACGTGGAATCGATATGGCGGCATTCAGTACTTC.

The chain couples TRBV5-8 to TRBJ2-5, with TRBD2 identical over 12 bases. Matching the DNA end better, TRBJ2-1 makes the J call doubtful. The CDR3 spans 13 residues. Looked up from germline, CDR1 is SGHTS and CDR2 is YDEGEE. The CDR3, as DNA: TGTGCCAGCAGCCCACTAGCGGGAGGTGAGCAGTTCTTC. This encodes CASSPLAGGEQFF.

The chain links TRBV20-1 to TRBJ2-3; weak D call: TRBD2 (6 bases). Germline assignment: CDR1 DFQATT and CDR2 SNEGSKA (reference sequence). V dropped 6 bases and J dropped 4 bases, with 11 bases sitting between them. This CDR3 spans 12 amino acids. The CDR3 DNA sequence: TGCAGTGCAGGAGGGGTTGCAGATACGCAGTATTTT. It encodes CSAGGVADTQYF.

The CDR3 DNA follows: TGTGCCAGCAGTTTAGGGGGTTATTCCTACGAGCAGTACTTC. This sequence encodes CASSLGGYSYEQYF. J is TRBJ2-1 and V is TRBV12-3 or TRBV12-4, with D unresolved. The J call may be incorrect, as the DNA end agrees better with TRBJ2-7. CDR3 length equals 14 residues.

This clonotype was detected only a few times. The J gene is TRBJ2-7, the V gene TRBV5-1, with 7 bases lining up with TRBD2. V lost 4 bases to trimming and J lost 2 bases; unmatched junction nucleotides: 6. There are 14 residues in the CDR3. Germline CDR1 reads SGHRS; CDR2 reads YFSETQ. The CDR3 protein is CASSLAGDAYEQYF. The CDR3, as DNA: TGCGCCAGCAGCCTTGCGGGGGACGCCTACGAGCAGTACTTC.

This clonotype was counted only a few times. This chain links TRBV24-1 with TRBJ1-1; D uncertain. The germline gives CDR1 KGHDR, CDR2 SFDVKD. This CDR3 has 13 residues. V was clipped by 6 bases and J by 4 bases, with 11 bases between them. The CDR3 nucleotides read TGTGCCACCAGTCCGGGCCCAGCCACTGAAGCTTTCTTT. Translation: CATSPGPATEAFF.

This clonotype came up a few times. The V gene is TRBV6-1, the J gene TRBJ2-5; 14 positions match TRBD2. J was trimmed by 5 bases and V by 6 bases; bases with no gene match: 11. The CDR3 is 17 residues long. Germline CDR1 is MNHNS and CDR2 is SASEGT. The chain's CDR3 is CASRIQGLAGVGETQYF. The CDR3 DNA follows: TGTGCCAGCAGAATACAGGGACTAGCGGGGGTCGGGGAGACCCAGTACTTC.

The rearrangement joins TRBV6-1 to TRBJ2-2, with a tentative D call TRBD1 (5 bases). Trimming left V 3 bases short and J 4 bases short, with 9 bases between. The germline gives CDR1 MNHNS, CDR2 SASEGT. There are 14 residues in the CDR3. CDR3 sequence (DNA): TGTGCCAGCAGTGACCAGGGCGCCACCGGGGAGCTGTTTTTT. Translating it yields CASSDQGATGELFF.

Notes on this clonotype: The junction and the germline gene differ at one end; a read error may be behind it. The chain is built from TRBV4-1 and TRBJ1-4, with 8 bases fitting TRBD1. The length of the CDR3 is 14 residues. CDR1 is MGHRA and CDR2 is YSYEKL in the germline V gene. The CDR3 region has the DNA TGCGCCGGCAGCCTCGGACAGGGAAGAGAAAAACTGTTTTTT. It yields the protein CAGSLGQGREKLFF.

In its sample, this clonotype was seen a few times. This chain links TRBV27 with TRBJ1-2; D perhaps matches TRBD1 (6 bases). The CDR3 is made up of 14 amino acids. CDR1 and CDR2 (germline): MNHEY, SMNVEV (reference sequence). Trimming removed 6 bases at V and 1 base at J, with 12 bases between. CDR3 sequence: CASSLRGINYGYTF. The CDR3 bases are TGTGCCAGCAGCCTAAGGGGGATTAACTATGGCTACACCTTC.